Described below is a single TCR beta chain sequence and its context. Compared with germline, one end of the junction differs, possibly owing to a read error. The sample comes from a study of blood T cell repertoires in COVID-19. Study context: Researchers got acute and convalescent COVID-19 samples from the United States, Italy and Spain. Sources were T cells, B-cell-depleted T cells, or PBMCs; the material itself was cDNA or gDNA.

Produced via immunoSEQ multiplex PCR; TCRdb's table is partial and in-frame only. The table shows about 280,000 clones, with under 90% occurring only once. Assignments of participants to cohorts depended upon their own reported clinical history. Sequencing was done on a sample of PBMCs or T cells enriched from blood (not recorded which). The source of this sequence is an older woman who had recovered from COVID-19.

CDR3 coding DNA: TGCAGTGTTAGATCAGGCGATGAGCAGTTCTTC. This codes for CSVRSGDEQFF. This chain joins TRBV20-1 and TRBJ2-1; D gene ambiguous. This CDR3 spans 11 amino acids. The germline CDR1 and CDR2 sequences are DFQATT and SNEGSKA (reference sequence).